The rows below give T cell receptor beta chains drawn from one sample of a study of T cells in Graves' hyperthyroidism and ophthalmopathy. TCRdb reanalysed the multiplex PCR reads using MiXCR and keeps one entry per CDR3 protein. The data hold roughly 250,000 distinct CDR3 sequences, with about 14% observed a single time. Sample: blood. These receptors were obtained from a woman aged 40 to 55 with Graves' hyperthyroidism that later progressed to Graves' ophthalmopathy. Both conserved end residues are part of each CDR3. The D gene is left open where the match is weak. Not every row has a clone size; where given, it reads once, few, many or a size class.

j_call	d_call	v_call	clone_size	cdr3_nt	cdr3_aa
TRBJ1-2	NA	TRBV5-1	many	TGCGCCAGCAGCTTGGAGGGCCCTAACTATGGCTACACCTTC	CASSLEGPNYGYTF
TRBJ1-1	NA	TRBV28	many	TGTGCCAGCAGCTTTAGTGGCGCAATGAACACTGAAGCTTTCTTT	CASSFSGAMNTEAFF
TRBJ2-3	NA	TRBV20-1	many	TGCAGTGCTAAAAGCGGGCCTAGCACAGATACGCAGTATTTT	CSAKSGPSTDTQYF
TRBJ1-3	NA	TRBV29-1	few	TGCAGCGTTGAAGATGCCCAGGGAACTGGAAACACCATATATTTT	CSVEDAQGTGNTIYF
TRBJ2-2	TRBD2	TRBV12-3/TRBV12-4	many	TGTGCCAGCATTAGCGGGAGGGCCGACACCGGGGAGCTGTTTTTT	CASISGRADTGELFF
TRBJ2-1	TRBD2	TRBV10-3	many	TGTGCCACCCAACCGACTAGCGGGAGTCAGGGTGAGCAGTTCTTC	CATQPTSGSQGEQFF
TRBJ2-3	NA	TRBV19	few	TGTGCCAGTAGGGCGGAGGGCCCCACAGATACGCAGTATTTT	CASRAEGPTDTQYF
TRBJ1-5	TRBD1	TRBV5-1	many	TGCGCCAGCAGCCCATCCGGGACAGGGGTTCAGCCCCAGCATTTT	CASSPSGTGVQPQHF
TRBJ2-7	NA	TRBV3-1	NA	TGTGCCAGCAGCCAGACGGACCCTATCTACGAGCAGTACTTC	CASSQTDPIYEQYF
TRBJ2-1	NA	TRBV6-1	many	TGTGCCAGCAGTGTTGAGCGGACTGAGCAGTTCTTC	CASSVERTEQFF
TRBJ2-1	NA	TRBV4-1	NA	TGCGCCAGCAGCCAACTGAGTTCTTCCTCCTACAATGAGCAGTTCTTC	CASSQLSSSSYNEQFF
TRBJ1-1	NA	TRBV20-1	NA	TGCAGCCTATGGGGGAAGATGAGCGCTGAAGCTTTCTTT	CSLWGKMSAEAFF
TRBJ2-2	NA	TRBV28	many	TGTGCCACCACCCCGGGACTTAACACCGGGGAGCTGTTTTTT	CATTPGLNTGELFF
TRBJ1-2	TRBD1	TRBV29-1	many	TGCAGCGTTCAACAGGGGGCGACGGATGACTATGGCTACACCTTC	CSVQQGATDDYGYTF
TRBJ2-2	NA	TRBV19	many	TGTGCCAGTAGTATTTTGACAGAGAACACCGGGGAGCTGTTTTTT	CASSILTENTGELFF
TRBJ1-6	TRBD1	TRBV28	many	TGTGCCAGCAGCACCTGTCGGGACAGGGGGCTTGATTCACCCCTCCACTTT	CASSTCRDRGLDSPLHF
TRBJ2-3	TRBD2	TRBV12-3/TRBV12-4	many	TGTGCCAGCGGGGCGGGACTAGCGGGGAGCACAGATACGCAGTATTTT	CASGAGLAGSTDTQYF
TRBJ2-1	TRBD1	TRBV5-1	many	TGCGCCAGCAGCTGGGGACAGGGCAGTCATGAGCAGTTCTTC	CASSWGQGSHEQFF
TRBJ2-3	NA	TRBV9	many	TGTGCCAGCAGCCCCGAGATGGGGGGCTTCGCAGATACGCAGTATTTT	CASSPEMGGFADTQYF
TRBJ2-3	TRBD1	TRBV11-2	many	TGTGCCAGCAGCTTGGGGACAGAAGATACGCAGTATTTT	CASSLGTEDTQYF
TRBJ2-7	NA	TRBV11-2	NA	TGTGCCAGCAGCTTAGATTACAGATCAACCTACGAGCAGTACTTC	CASSLDYRSTYEQYF
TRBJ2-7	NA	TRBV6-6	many	TGTGCCAGCAGTTACGTAATCGGGCTCCACGAGCAGTACTTC	CASSYVIGLHEQYF
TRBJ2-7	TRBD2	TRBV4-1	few	TGCGCCAGCAGCCAAGATGCACTAGCGAGGAACGAGCAGTACTTC	CASSQDALARNEQYF
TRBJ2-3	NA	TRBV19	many	TGTGCCAGTAGTGGCTCCTGGACCACAGATACGCAGTATTTT	CASSGSWTTDTQYF
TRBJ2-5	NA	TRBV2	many	TGTGCCAGCAGTGAAGTGTTAGAGACCCAGTACTTC	CASSEVLETQYF
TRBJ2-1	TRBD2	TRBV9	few	TGTGCCAGCAGCGTTATTAGCGGGGTTTACAATGAGCAGTTCTTC	CASSVISGVYNEQFF
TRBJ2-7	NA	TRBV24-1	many	TGTGCCACCAGTGCTCACGGAATCTCCTACGAGCAGTACTTC	CATSAHGISYEQYF
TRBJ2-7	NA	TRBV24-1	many	TGTGCCACCGCAGGGGACCGTGGCGAGCAGTACTTC	CATAGDRGEQYF
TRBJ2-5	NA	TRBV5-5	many	TGTGCCAGCAGCTTGGATTTGGGAGGAGAGACCCAGTACTTC	CASSLDLGGETQYF
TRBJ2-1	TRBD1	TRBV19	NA	TGTGCCAGTAGTATGTCCGGGACAGGGCCCTACAATGAGCAGTTCTTC	CASSMSGTGPYNEQFF
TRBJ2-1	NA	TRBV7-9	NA	TGTGCCAGCAGCGGACTCGGCAATGAGCAGCTCTTC	CASSGLGNEQLF
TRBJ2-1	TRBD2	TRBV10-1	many	TGCGCCAGCAGTGAGTCGAAAACTCGAGCGGGAGGGGTCCATGAGCAGTTCTTC	CASSESKTRAGGVHEQFF
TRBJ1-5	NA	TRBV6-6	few	TGTGCCAGCAGTTACGACCCGGATCAGCCCCAGCATTTT	CASSYDPDQPQHF
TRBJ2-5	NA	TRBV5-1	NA	TGCGCCAGCAGCCCACAGGGTGGATTCCAAGACACCCAGTACTTC	CASSPQGGFQDTQYF
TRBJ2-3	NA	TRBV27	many	TGTGCCAGCAGTTTATTACAGGGTCTAGCGGATAGGGATACGCAGTATTTT	CASSLLQGLADRDTQYF
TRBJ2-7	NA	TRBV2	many	TGTGCCAGCAGTGTGTTGGGCGAGCAGTACTTC	CASSVLGEQYF
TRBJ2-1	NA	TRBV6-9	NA	TGTGCCAGCAGTTACAGACAGAAAATTTACAATGAGCAGTTCTTC	CASSYRQKIYNEQFF
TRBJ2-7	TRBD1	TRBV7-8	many	TGTGCCAGCAGCTTAGGAGGGGGCGGGGAGCAGTACTTC	CASSLGGGGEQYF
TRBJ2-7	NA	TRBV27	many	TGTGCCAGCAGCAAAGGGAACGAGCAGTACTTC	CASSKGNEQYF
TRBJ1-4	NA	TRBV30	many	TGTGCCTGGACGAAAACTGAAAAACTGTTTTTT	CAWTKTEKLFF
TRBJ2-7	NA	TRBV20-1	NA	TGCAGTGCGTGTCATGTTGGGTCCCTAGCCTACGAGCAGTACTTC	CSACHVGSLAYEQYF
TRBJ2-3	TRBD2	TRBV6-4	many	TGTGCCAGCAGCCTATCTAGCGGGAGCACAGATACGCAGTATTTT	CASSLSSGSTDTQYF
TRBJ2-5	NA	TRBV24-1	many	TGTGCCACCAGTGATCGACAAGAGACCCAGTACTTC	CATSDRQETQYF
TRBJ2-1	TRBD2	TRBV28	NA	TGTGCCAGCGCACTCTTCCACAAGGCTAGCGGGAGGAGTGAGCAGTTCTTC	CASALFHKASGRSEQFF
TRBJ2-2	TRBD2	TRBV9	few	TGTGCCAGCACCCGCGGGACTAGCTTTGGTACCGGGGAGCTGTTTTTT	CASTRGTSFGTGELFF